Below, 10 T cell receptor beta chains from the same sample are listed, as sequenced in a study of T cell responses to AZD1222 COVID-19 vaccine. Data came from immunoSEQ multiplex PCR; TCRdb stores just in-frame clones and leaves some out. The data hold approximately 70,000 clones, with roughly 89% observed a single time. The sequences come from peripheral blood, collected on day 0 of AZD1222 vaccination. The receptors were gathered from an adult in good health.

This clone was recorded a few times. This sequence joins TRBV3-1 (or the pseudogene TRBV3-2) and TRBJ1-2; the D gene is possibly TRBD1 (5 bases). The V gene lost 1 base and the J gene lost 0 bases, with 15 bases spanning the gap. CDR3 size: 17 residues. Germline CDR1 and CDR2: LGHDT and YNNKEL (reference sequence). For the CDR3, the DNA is TGTGCCAGCAGCCAAGGGGCTGACAGAGCATCTAACTATGGCTACACCTTC. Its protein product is CASSQGADRASNYGYTF.

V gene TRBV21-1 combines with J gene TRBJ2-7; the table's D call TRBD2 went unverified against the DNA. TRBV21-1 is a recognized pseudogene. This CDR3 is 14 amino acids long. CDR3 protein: CASSGGRTPNEQYF. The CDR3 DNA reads TGTGCCAGCTCCGGAGGGCGTACTCCCAACGAGCAGTACTTC.

The CDR3 coding sequence is TGTGCCAGCAGCCCCAGGGAGGTACGGTCAGGTGAAGCTTTCTTT. Its protein is CASSPREVRSGEAFF. The chain recombines TRBV7-8 with TRBJ1-1, with D possibly TRBD1 on 5 matching bases. The CDR3 has 15 amino acids. Trimming cost V 5 bases and J 7 bases, with 20 bases left between them. Germline-derived CDR1 and CDR2 are SGHVS and FQNEAQ.

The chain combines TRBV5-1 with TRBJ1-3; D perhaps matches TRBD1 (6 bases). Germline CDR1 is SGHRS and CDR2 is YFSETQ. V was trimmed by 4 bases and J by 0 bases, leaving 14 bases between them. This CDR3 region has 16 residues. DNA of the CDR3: TGCGCCAGCAGCCTTGGACAGAAGAGCTCTGGAAACACCATATATTTT. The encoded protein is CASSLGQKSSGNTIYF.

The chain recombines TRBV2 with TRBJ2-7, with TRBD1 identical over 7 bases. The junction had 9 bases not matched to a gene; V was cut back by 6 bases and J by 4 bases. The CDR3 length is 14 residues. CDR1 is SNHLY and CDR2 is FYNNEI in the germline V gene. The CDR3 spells CASSVGTEAYEQYF. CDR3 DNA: TGTGCCAGCAGCGTCGGGACAGAGGCTTACGAGCAGTACTTC. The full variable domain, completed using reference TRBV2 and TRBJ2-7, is EPEVTQTPSHQVTQMGQEVILRCVPISNHLYFYWYRQILGQKVEFLVSFYNNEISEKSEIFDDQFSVERPDGSNFTLKIRSTKLEDSAMYFCASSVGTEAYEQYFGPGTRLTVT.

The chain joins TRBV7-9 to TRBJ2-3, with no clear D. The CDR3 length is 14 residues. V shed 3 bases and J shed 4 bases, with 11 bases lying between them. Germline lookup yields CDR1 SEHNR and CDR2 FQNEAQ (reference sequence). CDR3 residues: CASSLLLASDTQYF. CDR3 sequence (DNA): TGTGCCAGCAGCTTGTTGTTAGCATCAGATACGCAGTATTTT.

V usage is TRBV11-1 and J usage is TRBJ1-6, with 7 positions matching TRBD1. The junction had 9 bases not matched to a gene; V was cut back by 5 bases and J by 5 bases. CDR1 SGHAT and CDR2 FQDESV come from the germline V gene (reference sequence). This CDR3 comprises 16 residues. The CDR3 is CASSAIPTGNNSPLHF. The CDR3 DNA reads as TGTGCCAGCAGCGCAATTCCGACAGGGAATAATTCACCCCTCCACTTT.

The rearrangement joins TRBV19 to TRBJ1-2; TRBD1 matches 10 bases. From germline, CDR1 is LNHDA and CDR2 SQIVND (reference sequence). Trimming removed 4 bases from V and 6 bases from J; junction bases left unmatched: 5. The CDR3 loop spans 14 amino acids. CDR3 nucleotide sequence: TGTGCCAGTAGTACCCGGGACAGGGGCCATGGCTACACCTTC. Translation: CASSTRDRGHGYTF.

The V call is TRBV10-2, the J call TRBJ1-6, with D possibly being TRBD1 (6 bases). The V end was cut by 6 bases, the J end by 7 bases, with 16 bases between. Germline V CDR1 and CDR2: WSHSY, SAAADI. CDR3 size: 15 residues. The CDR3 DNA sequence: TGCGCCAGCAGGCCGCAGGACAGAAGGAATTCACCCCTCCACTTT. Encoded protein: CASRPQDRRNSPLHF.

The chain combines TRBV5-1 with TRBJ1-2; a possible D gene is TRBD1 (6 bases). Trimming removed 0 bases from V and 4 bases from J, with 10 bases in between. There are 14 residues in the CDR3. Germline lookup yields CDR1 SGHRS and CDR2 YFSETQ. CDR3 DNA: TGCGCCAGCAGCTTGGCGGGGGGCCTCTATGGCTACACCTTC. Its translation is CASSLAGGLYGYTF.